This T cell receptor beta chain was recovered during a study of cytomegalovirus exposure and HLA in healthy donors (dated by TCRdb to 2016 to 2017). Background for the entire study: An earlier analysis of about 560 of the donors reported 276 Gb of sequence data and 95 million to 130 million unique TCR beta sequences obtained from about 180 million T cells. A later analysis re-analyzed previously published TCR beta repertoires from about 730 donors and added high-resolution HLA genotyping to study TCR occurrence patterns. Donor age, sex, ethnicity and CMV serostatus were compiled together with the repertoire data. Rather than drawing on any new phenotypic data, the later analysis identified candidate immune exposures from TCR beta sequences and the way those sequences occurred across donors. High-throughput TCR immunosequencing, statistical association of individual TCRs with disease status, and machine learning were combined to predict cytomegalovirus infection status. The study profiled the T cell repertoires of about 720 subjects by immunosequencing and related them to cytomegalovirus serostatus. Class I and class II HLA loci were covered by the typing at four-digit resolution. Typing coverage differed by locus: A, B, C, DRB1 and DQB1 were typed in roughly 620-630 donors, DQA1 in about 500, DPA1 in 600 to 610, and DPB1 in 400 to 480. A later genetic analysis took genome-wide SNP genotypes for about 55% of the 666 donors and used that subset as a discovery cohort. An early release covering over 500 HLA-typed donors comprised about 290 gigabases of sequencing data and roughly 85 million unique TCR sequences. All discovery cohort repertoires had been generated using a single sequencing platform. Besides the first cohort of 550 to 750 subjects, a separate validation cohort made up of some 110 different subjects was used. The study aimed to test whether signatures of past pathogen exposure could be identified by cataloging public T cell receptors. A few DR-DQ haplotypes were handled as single units for association and clustering because linkage in the cohort was strong. An earlier analysis of 587 of the donors used high-throughput TCR beta sequencing to judge whether each TCR beta V gene segment behaved as functional or pseudogenic. The genetic ancestry cluster associated with self-reported Caucasian donors included 80% to 90% of the roughly 400 genotyped donors. Among 350 to 400 genotyped donors of the cohort, an average of roughly 240,000 unique TCR beta nucleotide sequences were sequenced per donor, around 20% of them non-productive.

Remarks on this clone: Its antigen is still unknown. Qualities for individual bases were not recorded, and no much larger clone is one base off.

Broader findings and caveats from the paper: Compared with equally common non-associated chains, HLA-associated TCR beta chains in a later analysis were more clonally expanded and had lower generation probabilities. Because HLA typing was unavailable for some donors at each locus, only the typed subset was used in association tests. In this cohort, only TCR beta chains were sequenced, and detectable features were limited by the absence of alpha or paired-chain data. Compared with the 666-donor mean, donors in an Asian-associated ancestry cluster had fewer N-insertions in productive TCRs, according to a later genetic analysis. A later genetic analysis associated a missense DCLRE1C variant with V-gene and J-gene trimming of TCR beta chains, and an independent cohort replicated the association. Over 15 rarely observed V segments, including chromosome 9 orphons, were excluded from the earlier analysis of 550 to 700 of the donors because counts were too low. A later analysis found that most CMV-associated TCR beta chains appeared HLA-restricted, with HLA associations seemingly driven largely by CMV exposure. A further reported finding was that TCR beta sequences accurately predicted the HLA-A and HLA-B alleles for most subjects in the first cohort. Cytomegalovirus status was reported to be diagnosed by the classifier with high specificity and sensitivity in both the original and validation cohorts. Most TCR sequences were observed very rarely across donors, whereas some public TCRs were present in many individuals. A later analysis associated 16,951 TCR beta sequences with specific HLA alleles at a false discovery rate of 0.05. A few of the identified cytomegalovirus-associated TCR beta chains were confirmed in vitro to be specific for cytomegalovirus antigens. A total of 150 or so TCR beta chains were listed by the study as associated with cytomegalovirus. A cluster of highly shared sequence variants was judged likely to represent a technical artifact of the sequencing pipeline. Roughly uniform sequencing depth across donors was assumed in presence/absence analyses, although this assumption may not hold. A later analysis found that TCR association rates varied across HLA loci, with DRB1 alleles showing the most associated TCRs and HLA-C alleles the fewest. Several of the top co-occurrence clusters appeared to be linked to parvovirus B19, influenza, CMV and Epstein-Barr virus, according to a later analysis. When HLA alleles, especially DR and DQ, strongly co-occurred, attributing TCR associations to individual alleles was difficult. Broadly in line with IMGT annotations, most TCR beta V segments showed up in productive rearrangements about 87% or about 30% of the time in an earlier analysis of around 550 of the donors. The authors suggested that the approach could potentially be generalized to other disease states and immunological phenotypes. CMV serostatus was the only immune exposure information available for the cohort. Linkage disequilibrium might explain the correlated functional status among segregating V segments, but an unknown experimental factor could not be ruled out.

The cohort was made up of about 610 healthy bone marrow donors. Cohort members were all nominally healthy when sampled, although unrecorded immune exposures were likely present. The donor tested CMV seronegative and was one of the 352 seronegative cohort members. A peripheral blood sample was collected from each donor, and TCR beta sequencing was performed on peripheral blood mononuclear cells. The Qiagen DNeasy Blood Extraction Kit was used to extract genomic DNA from the blood cell samples. Library construction relied on the immunoSEQ multiplex PCR assay. The multiplex PCR relied on a mix of 60 forward primers for TCR Vbeta segments and 13 reverse primers for TCR Jbeta segments. The CDR3 region of rearranged TCR beta genes was amplified from genomic DNA with a multiplex PCR assay. The Illumina HiSeq System was used to sequence the amplified TCR beta libraries as 87-base-pair reads. From the authors' description of their analysis: Across the 500 to 750 repertoires, a later analysis counted tens of millions of unique TCR beta chains, roughly 11 million of which were shared by at least two donors. A nearest-neighbor algorithm error-corrected the raw reads and collapsed the reads into unique sequences, merging closely related sequences to remove PCR and sequencing errors. To assign V, D and J gene segments, CDR3 sequences were aligned to IMGT reference sequences. Each retained sequence needed at least a six-nucleotide match to both a V gene segment and a J gene segment. A rearrangement counted as productive if the CDR3 had no stop codons and remained in frame with V and J, and every other rearrangement counted as non-productive. Following IMGT convention, CDR3 was defined as the stretch from the second conserved V-encoded cysteine up to the conserved J-encoded phenylalanine. The earlier analysis of approximately 590 of the donors excluded any sequence lacking an unambiguous match to a single V gene segment. An earlier analysis of some 610 of the donors called V segments functional above 56.7% productive rearrangements and segregating when the between-donor standard deviation exceeded 5%. A statistical classification framework was built to diagnose cytomegalovirus status from the catalog of TCR beta chain sequences. In a later analysis, V and J genes were assigned by comparing TCR nucleotide sequences against IMGT/GENE-DB human TR gene sequences. In a later analysis, CDR3 sequences and most-parsimonious VDJ recombination scenarios were assigned using the TCRdist pipeline. In a later analysis, each TCR beta chain was defined by its CDR3 amino acid sequence together with its V-gene family, and reads lacking a unique V-gene family were excluded. As a way to deal with suspected cross-contamination and a sequencing artifact, a later analysis dropped nearly 600 nucleotide sequences that were highly shared and had low generation probability. In a later analysis, a clonal expansion index was calculated for each public chain from normalized within-repertoire ranks of inferred template counts. Generation probabilities in a later analysis came from a VDJ recombination model fitted to out-of-frame rearrangements, and those results were checked against IGoR. A later analysis scored TCR-TCR, TCR-HLA and TCR-CMV co-occurrence with hypergeometric tests, applying a repertoire-size bias correction to TCR pairs. In a later analysis, false discovery rates were estimated by permuting HLA or CMV assignments 20 times. A later analysis grouped co-occurring TCRs with DBSCAN, adding TCRdist sequence similarity when clustering within HLA-allele-positive subsets. Repertoires with fewer than 30,000 or more than 120,000 public chains were left out of co-occurrence clustering, as were about 5 repertoires with anomalous nucleotide sharing. TCRdb limited this immuneACCESS table to in-frame rearrangements with V and J called. A share of clones is missing; checked studies link under half to unresolved V genes, and the rest is unexplained. V and J calls and clone size follow that table, whereas D and trimming were derived from the DNA. The sample table shows approximately 150,000 clones, and 60% to 80% are seen once. Together, the top ten hold about an eighth of the sample.

The sequencing sample was made of PBMCs. This receptor was identified in a woman aged 40 to 50 in good health and CMV-seronegative.

The CDR3 has the sequence CASRPDRRFNYGYTF. Read as DNA, the sequence is TGTGCCAGCAGACCTGACAGGAGATTTAACTATGGCTACACCTTC. The V and J genes are TRBV28 and TRBJ1-2; TRBD1 is a weak D gene call, 6 bases matching. The CDR3 starts with the cysteine, ends with the phenylalanine, and has 15 residues. Only CDR3 DNA remains: 45 bases, in frame from the first base. V is cut by 6 bases and J by 1 base, and the space between the germline ends is 15 bases. For CDR1 and CDR2, the germline V gene lists MDHEN and SYDVKM.